Below, 2 T cell receptor beta chains from the same sample are listed, as sequenced in a study of cytomegalovirus exposure and HLA in healthy donors. Sequencing was performed with immunoSEQ multiplex PCR; in TCRdb, only in-frame clones are kept and a portion is missing. The sample records some 84,000 clones, about nine tenths being singletons. The source material was PBMCs. These receptors were obtained from a man aged 25 to 45 in good health and CMV-seronegative.

This sequence joins TRBV19 and TRBJ2-3; 7 bases align to TRBD1. CDR3 length: 15 amino acids. Germline CDR1 LNHDA, CDR2 SQIVND (reference sequence). CDR3 bases: TGTGCATCTGAGGGGGACAGAACTAGCACAGATACGCAGTATTTT. This gives the protein CASEGDRTSTDTQYF.

The chain is built from TRBV5-1 and TRBJ2-2, with 12 positions matching TRBD2. The germline CDR1 and CDR2 sequences are SGHRS and YFSETQ. V lost 4 bases and J lost 6; bases outside the gene matches: 10. The CDR3 extends over 17 amino acids. In nucleotides, the CDR3 is TGCGCCAGCAGCCCGACTAGCGGGAGTGAGGTCGCCGGGGAGCTGTTTTTT. Residues: CASSPTSGSEVAGELFF.